Listed below are T cell receptor beta chains from one sample, sequenced in a study of cytotoxic CD8 clonotypes in ibrutinib-treated CLL. Clones were read by immunoSEQ multiplex PCR, and TCRdb kept only the in-frame ones, dropping some. The table has more than 200,000 clones, 70% seen once. The source was PBMCs, collected after 24 months of ibrutinib treatment. All receptors come from a human donor with chronic lymphocytic leukemia. Each CDR3 is given with its conserved first and last residue. Each record gives: D gene, clone size, V gene, J gene, CDR3 protein, CDR3 DNA. The D gene is left open where the match is weak. Rows give clone size only sometimes, using once, few, many, or a class for an expanded clone.

>.|.|TRBV7-8|TRBJ1-2
CASSLVGVNYGYTF
TGTGCCAGCAGCTTAGTTGGGGTGAACTATGGCTACACCTTC
>.|.|TRBV7-7|TRBJ2-1
CASSPGLRTNEQFF
TGTGCTAGCAGTCCCGGGCTACGGACAAATGAGCAGTTCTTC
>TRBD1|.|TRBV18|TRBJ2-7
CASSQGQARGEQYF
TGTGCCAGCTCACAAGGACAGGCCCGAGGGGAGCAGTACTTC
>TRBD1|.|TRBV2|TRBJ2-3
CASSIQGTDYPGGTQYF
TGTGCCAGCAGTATTCAGGGGACCGACTACCCAGGGGGTACGCAGTATTTT
>TRBD1|.|TRBV29-1|TRBJ1-5
CSVEVGDRDQPQHF
TGCAGCGTTGAAGTTGGGGACAGAGATCAGCCCCAGCATTTT
>TRBD1|once|TRBV27|TRBJ2-7
CASSPPGQGFYEQYF
TGTGCCAGCTCGCCTCCGGGACAGGGTTTCTACGAGCAGTACTTC
>.|few|TRBV2|TRBJ2-1
CASSFNEQFF
TGTGCCAGCAGTTTCAATGAGCAGTTCTTC
>TRBD1|.|TRBV28|TRBJ2-7
CASLGQGSYEQYF
TGTGCCAGCCTCGGACAGGGTTCCTACGAGCAGTACTTC
>.|.|TRBV15|TRBJ1-1
CATSRGSSVNTEAFF
TGTGCCACCAGCAGAGGTAGTAGCGTTAACACTGAAGCTTTCTTT
>.|few|TRBV6-4|TRBJ1-2
CASSATGYAVYGYTF
TGTGCCAGCAGTGCCACAGGGTACGCGGTCTATGGCTACACCTTC
>.|.|TRBV6-5|TRBJ1-1
CASSRLNTEAFF
TGTGCCAGCAGCCGACTCAACACTGAAGCTTTCTTT
>.|.|TRBV6-5|TRBJ2-3
CASSRGSDTQYF
TGTGCCAGCAGTAGGGGGTCCGATACGCAGTATTTT
>.|.|TRBV7-6|TRBJ2-7
CASSPDWTSYEQYF
TGTGCCAGCAGCCCGGACTGGACCTCCTACGAGCAGTACTTC
>.|once|TRBV6-6|TRBJ2-7
CASSYSMTGDYEQYF
TGTGCCAGCAGTTACTCGATGACGGGGGACTACGAGCAGTACTTC
>.|.|TRBV2|TRBJ1-1
CASSEGLGTEAFF
TGTGCCAGCAGTGAAGGGTTGGGCACTGAAGCTTTCTTT
>.|.|TRBV28|TRBJ1-3
CASIPRWSRNTIYF
TGTGCCAGCATCCCTCGTTGGTCCAGAAACACCATATATTTT
>.|.|TRBV28|TRBJ1-1
CASSLMGANTEAFF
TGTGCCAGCAGCCTTATGGGGGCAAACACTGAAGCTTTCTTT
>.|.|TRBV5-1|TRBJ2-2
CASSPGHGSNTGELFF
TGCGCCAGCAGCCCGGGTCACGGATCCAACACCGGGGAGCTGTTTTTT
>TRBD1|.|TRBV29-1|TRBJ2-1
CSVGLTGVKNEQFF
TGCAGCGTTGGATTGACAGGGGTGAAGAATGAGCAGTTCTTC
>.|.|TRBV25-1|TRBJ2-7
CASSELGTAYEQYF
TGTGCCAGCAGTGAGCTTGGGACGGCCTACGAGCAGTACTTC
>.|few|TRBV10-3|TRBJ2-6
CAISRDSGANVLTF
TGTGCCATCAGTAGAGACTCTGGGGCCAACGTCCTGACTTTC
>.|.|TRBV14|TRBJ2-5
CASSVGATSLVQETQYF
TGTGCCAGCAGCGTAGGGGCGACTTCGCTAGTCCAAGAGACCCAGTACTTC
>.|.|TRBV11-2|TRBJ2-5
CASSPSRKGVRETQYF
TGTGCCAGCAGCCCGTCAAGGAAGGGGGTGAGGGAGACCCAGTACTTC
>.|.|TRBV25-1|TRBJ2-1
CASSESSGEQFF
TGTGCCAGCAGTGAATCCTCCGGTGAGCAGTTCTTC
>TRBD1|.|TRBV27|TRBJ2-3
CASSSGQGAPGDTQYF
TGTGCCAGCAGTTCGGGACAGGGGGCGCCTGGAGATACGCAGTATTTT
>TRBD1|.|TRBV5-1|TRBJ2-5
CASSLEAGQGIKTQYF
TGCGCCAGCAGCTTGGAGGCCGGACAGGGTATAAAGACCCAGTACTTC
>.|.|TRBV7-8|TRBJ1-1
CASSLLGTYNTEAFF
TGTGCCAGCAGCTTGCTGGGGACGTATAACACTGAAGCTTTCTTT
>.|few|TRBV4-2|TRBJ2-7
CASSQGQNMYEQYF
TGTGCCAGCAGCCAAGGACAGAATATGTACGAGCAGTACTTC
>.|.|TRBV19|TRBJ1-1
CASTTGRQNTEAFF
TGTGCCAGTACCACCGGACGGCAGAACACTGAAGCTTTCTTT
>.|.|TRBV2|TRBJ1-1
CASSVGVFTEAFF
TGTGCCAGCAGTGTAGGGGTTTTCACTGAAGCTTTCTTT
>.|.|TRBV4-1|TRBJ2-2
CASSQDSRTNTGELFF
TGCGCCAGCAGCCAAGATTCCCGCACGAACACCGGGGAGCTGTTTTTT
>.|.|TRBV5-1|TRBJ2-1
CASSPGLAGAYNEQFF
TGCGCCAGCAGCCCCGGTCTAGCAGGTGCCTACAATGAGCAGTTCTTC
>.|.|TRBV5-1|TRBJ2-7
CASPLAPSYEQYF
TGCGCCAGCCCATTAGCACCCTCCTACGAGCAGTACTTC
>.|.|TRBV7-9|TRBJ2-5
CASSLTGLGGETQYF
TGTGCCAGCAGCTTAACAGGGTTGGGGGGAGAGACCCAGTACTTC
>TRBD2|.|TRBV9|TRBJ2-3
CASSVTSGRGTDTQYF
TGTGCCAGCAGCGTGACTAGCGGGAGGGGGACAGATACGCAGTATTTT
>.|once|TRBV23-1|TRBJ2-7
CATNIRYEQYF
TGCGCCACCAACATCAGATACGAGCAGTACTTC
>.|.|TRBV6-5|TRBJ1-2
CASSYAALHGYTF
TGTGCCAGCAGTTACGCAGCTCTGCATGGCTACACCTTC